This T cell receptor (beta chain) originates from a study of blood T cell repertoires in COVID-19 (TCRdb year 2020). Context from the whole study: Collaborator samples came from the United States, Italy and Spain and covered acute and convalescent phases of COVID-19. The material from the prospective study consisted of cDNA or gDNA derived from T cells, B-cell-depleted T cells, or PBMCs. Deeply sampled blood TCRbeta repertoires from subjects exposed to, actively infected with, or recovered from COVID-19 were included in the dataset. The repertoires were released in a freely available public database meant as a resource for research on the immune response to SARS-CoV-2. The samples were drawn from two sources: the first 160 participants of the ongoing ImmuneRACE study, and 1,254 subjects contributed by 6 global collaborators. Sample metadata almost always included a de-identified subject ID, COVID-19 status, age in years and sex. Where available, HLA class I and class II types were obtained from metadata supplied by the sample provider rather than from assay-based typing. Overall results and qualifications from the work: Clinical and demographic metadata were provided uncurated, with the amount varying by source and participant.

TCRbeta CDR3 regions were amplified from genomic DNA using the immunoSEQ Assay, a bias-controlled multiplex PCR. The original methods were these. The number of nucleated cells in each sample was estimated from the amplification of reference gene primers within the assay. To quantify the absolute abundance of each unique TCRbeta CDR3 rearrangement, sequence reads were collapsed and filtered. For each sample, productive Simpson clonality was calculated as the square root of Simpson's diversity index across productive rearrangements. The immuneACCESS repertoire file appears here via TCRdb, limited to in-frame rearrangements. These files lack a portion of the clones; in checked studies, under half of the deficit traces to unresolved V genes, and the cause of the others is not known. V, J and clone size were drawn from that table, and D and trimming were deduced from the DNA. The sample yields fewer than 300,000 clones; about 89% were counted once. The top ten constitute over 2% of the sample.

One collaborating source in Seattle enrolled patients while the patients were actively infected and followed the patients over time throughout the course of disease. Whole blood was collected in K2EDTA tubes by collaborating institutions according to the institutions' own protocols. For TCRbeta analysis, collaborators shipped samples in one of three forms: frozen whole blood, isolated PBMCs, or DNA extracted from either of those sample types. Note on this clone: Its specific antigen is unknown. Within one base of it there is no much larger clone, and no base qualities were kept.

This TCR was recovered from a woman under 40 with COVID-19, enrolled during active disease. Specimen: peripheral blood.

The DNA reads as follows: TGTGCCAGCAGCTTAGAAAGACAGGCCCTTGAAGCTTTCTTT. This encodes CASSLERQALEAFF. The chain is assembled from TRBV7-9 and TRBJ1-1, with a tentative D gene TRBD1 over 6 matching bases. CDR1 SEHNR and CDR2 FQNEAQ were looked up in the germline V gene (reference sequence). Measured from the cysteine to the phenylalanine, the CDR3 is 14 residues long. The CDR3 DNA has 42 bases and is translated from base 1. Cut back by 1 base and 7 bases, the V and J ends lie 13 bases apart.